The rows below give T cell receptor beta chains drawn from one sample of a study of response to subunit inactivated influenza vaccine. TCRdb re-analysed the RT-PCR reads in MiXCR, keeping a single row per CDR3 protein. The sample gives around 520,000 distinct CDR3 sequences, 25% of which show up once; approximately 2% is in the top ten. Specimen: CD4+ T cells sorted from PBMCs, collected less than 6 days after vaccination. These receptors were collected from a man aged 50 to 60 who received an inactivated influenza vaccine. Both conserved end residues are part of each CDR3. A D gene is named only where the DNA matches it firmly. Part of the rows lack a size; the others show once, few, many or a class for expanded clones.

j_call clone_size v_call d_call cdr3_aa cdr3_nt
TRBJ2-7 few TRBV6-5 TRBD2 CASSYGGLVLREQYF TGTGCCAGCAGTTACGGGGGACTAGTCCTTAGGGAGCAGTACTTC
TRBJ2-5 many TRBV20-1 - CSARIWAETQYF TGCAGTGCTAGGATCTGGGCAGAGACCCAGTACTTC
TRBJ2-3 - TRBV9 - CASSRGTHGRDTQYF TGTGCCAGCAGCAGAGGGACCCACGGGCGAGATACGCAGTATTTT
TRBJ1-3 - TRBV20-1 - CSASRTSGSLAGNTIYF TGCAGTGCTAGCAGGACTAGCGGGAGCCTAGCTGGAAACACCATATATTTT
TRBJ2-3 - TRBV7-2 - CASSLEYRAGTDTQYF TGTGCCAGCAGCTTAGAATACAGGGCGGGCACAGATACGCAGTATTTT
TRBJ2-7 few TRBV5-1 TRBD2 CASSPRGLGLVYEQYF TGCGCCAGCAGCCCGCGTGGACTAGGGTTGGTTTACGAGCAGTACTTC
TRBJ2-5 once TRBV6-5 TRBD2 CASVGWWGGEQETQYF TGTGCCAGCGTTGGATGGTGGGGGGGAGAGCAAGAGACCCAGTACTTC
TRBJ2-2 - TRBV7-9 TRBD1 CASSLGQVFVGELFF TGTGCCAGCAGCTTGGGACAGGTTTTTGTCGGGGAGCTGTTTTTT
TRBJ2-3 - TRBV10-3 - CAINWDTSSTDTQYF TGTGCCATCAATTGGGACACCTCTAGCACAGATACGCAGTATTTT
TRBJ2-3 - TRBV10-3 - CAIKSTDTQYF TGTGCCATTAAGAGCACAGATACGCAGTATTTT
TRBJ2-1 - TRBV24-1 - CATSEPRTAHNEQFF TGTGCCACCAGTGAGCCCCGGACTGCCCACAATGAGCAGTTCTTC
TRBJ1-6 - TRBV4-2 - CASSPKSTESPLHF TGTGCCAGCAGCCCCAAGAGTACAGAGTCACCCCTCCACTTT
TRBJ1-1 - TRBV29-1 - CSVARGRQTEAFF TGCAGCGTCGCCCGCGGACGCCAGACTGAAGCTTTCTTT
TRBJ2-5 - TRBV20-1 - CSARESRRVQETQYF TGCAGTGCTAGAGAATCTCGACGGGTCCAAGAGACCCAGTACTTC
TRBJ1-1 few TRBV7-9 - CASSLYTDYTEAFF TGTGCCAGCAGCTTATATACAGATTACACTGAAGCTTTCTTT
TRBJ2-3 many TRBV20-1 - CSALFGQLLGADTQYF TGCAGTGCCTTGTTCGGGCAACTTCTGGGGGCAGATACGCAGTATTTT
TRBJ1-1 few TRBV15 - CATSRARPRNTEAFF TGTGCCACCAGCAGAGCCAGGCCGAGGAACACTGAAGCTTTCTTT
TRBJ2-1 - TRBV6-1 - CASSEYWPGSYNEQFF TGTGCCAGCAGTGAATATTGGCCAGGCTCCTACAATGAGCAGTTCTTC
TRBJ2-1 few TRBV7-2 - CASSSSWGSGYNEQFF TGTGCCAGCAGCTCATCCTGGGGGTCGGGTTACAATGAGCAGTTCTTC
TRBJ2-1 few TRBV24-1 TRBD1 CATSVGQEHNEQFF TGTGCCACCAGTGTGGGACAGGAACACAATGAGCAGTTCTTC
TRBJ2-3 - TRBV7-2 - CASSSSGLTDTQYF TGTGCCAGCAGCTCGAGCGGCCTAACAGATACGCAGTATTTT
TRBJ1-1 few TRBV5-1 - CASSYNNPGTEAFF TGCGCCAGCAGCTACAATAACCCAGGCACTGAAGCTTTCTTT
TRBJ2-3 - TRBV11-3 - CASSLDVRALVTDTQYF TGTGCCAGCAGCTTAGACGTACGGGCGTTGGTCACAGATACGCAGTATTTT
TRBJ2-3 many TRBV24-1 - CATSDPGQFGDTQYF TGTGCCACCAGTGATCCGGGACAATTTGGAGATACGCAGTATTTT
TRBJ1-3 few TRBV7-2 - CASSLVSGSGNTIYF TGTGCCAGCAGCTTAGTGTCGGGGTCTGGAAACACCATATATTTT
TRBJ1-4 few TRBV12-3/TRBV12-4 TRBD1 CASSLGQIINEKLFF TGTGCCAGCAGTTTGGGACAGATCATTAATGAAAAACTGTTTTTT
TRBJ1-1 - TRBV14 - CASSHELNTEAFF TGTGCCAGCAGCCATGAATTGAACACTGAAGCTTTCTTT
TRBJ2-7 few TRBV7-9 - CASSLHWTTYEQYF TGTGCCAGCAGCCTCCATTGGACCACCTACGAGCAGTACTTC